The source of this T cell receptor (beta chain) is a study of blood T cell repertoires in COVID-19. Across the whole study: The United States, Italy and Spain were the sources of the acute and convalescent COVID-19 samples. The analysed material was cDNA or gDNA that came from T cells, B-cell-depleted T cells, or PBMCs.

With 7 bases removed from V and 2 bases from J, the gap between germline ends came to 12 bases. In germline, CDR1 is SEHNR, CDR2 FQNEAQ (reference sequence). The CDR3 spans 13 residues. As processed by the authors: Estimation of nucleated cell counts was performed using reference gene primer amplification. Produced via immunoSEQ multiplex PCR; TCRdb's table is partial and in-frame only. Clonal size and the V and J genes are those of that table, whereas D and trimming came from the DNA. This repertoire shows approximately 100,000 clones, approximately 88% found once; its top ten account for roughly 6%.

Source material: peripheral blood. The receptor comes from a woman in her sixties with acute or convalescent COVID-19. This chain connects TRBV7-9 to TRBJ2-7; the D gene is possibly TRBD2 (5 bases). DNA of the CDR3: TGTGCCAGCACCGCCGGGATTACCTACGAGCAGTACTTC. Encoded protein: CASTAGITYEQYF.